This note documents a single T cell receptor (beta chain) sequence. V lost 7 bases, J lost 4 bases, and 7 bases stayed unmatched. The CDR3 contains 15 residues. In germline, CDR1 is SGHNT, CDR2 YYREEE (reference sequence). This record comes from a study of blood T cell repertoires in COVID-19. Data came from immunoSEQ multiplex PCR; TCRdb stores just in-frame clones and leaves some out. The sample lists a few hundred thousand clones, around nine tenths occurring once. The TCR originated in a man aged 45-60 years with active or convalescent COVID-19. The chain employs TRBV5-4 and TRBJ2-5; 13 nucleotides align to TRBD2. The sample comprised peripheral blood. CDR3 sequence: CASGTSGGALETQYF. As DNA, the CDR3 is TGTGCCAGCGGTACTAGCGGGGGGGCTTTAGAGACCCAGTACTTC. The whole variable domain, remainder taken from reference TRBV5-4 and TRBJ2-5, is ETGVTQSPTHLIKTRGQQVTLRCSSQSGHNTVSWYQQALGQGPQFIFQYYREEENGRGNFPPRFSGLQFPNYSSELNVNALELDDSALYLCASGTSGGALETQYFGPGTRLLVL.